This T cell receptor beta chain was profiled in a study of long-term antiretroviral therapy in people with HIV. Trimming cost V 7 bases and J 7 bases, with 14 bases left between them. In germline, CDR1 is MNHNS, CDR2 SASEGT. The CDR3 contains 12 residues. Survey level was the resolution at which the v3.0 immunoSEQ assay ran. Sequencing used immunoSEQ multiplex PCR; TCRdb keeps in-frame clones, though not all of them. The profile shows roughly 15,000 clones, 80% to 85% of them singletons. Findings and limits, study-wide: The study found narrower CDR3 length ranges in HIV repertoires than in controls. Regardless of time point, clones expanded before ART dominated the repertoire.

Of note for this clone: Its antigen is still unknown.

This sample comprised unsorted PBMCs, obtained 1.8 years before starting antiretroviral therapy. The chain joins TRBV6-1 to TRBJ2-7, with D perhaps TRBD1 (6 bases). This sequence originates from a woman aged 40 to 55 with HIV. The CDR3 DNA reads TGTGCCAGCATTTCAGGGGTGAGTGAGCAGTACTTC. Its translation is CASISGVSEQYF.